Listed below are T cell receptor beta chains from one sample, sequenced in a study of cytomegalovirus exposure and HLA in healthy donors. TCRdb's copy holds only in-frame clones and misses some; the assay was immunoSEQ multiplex PCR. The sample has around 190,000 clones, 85% seen once. Sequencing was done on a sample of PBMCs. All receptors derive from a man aged 18 to 29 in good health and CMV-seropositive. Both conserved end residues are part of each CDR3. A D gene is named only where the DNA matches it firmly. Where a row states a size, it is once, few, many or the class of an expanded clone; other rows omit it.

J | length | V | size | D | CDR3 | DNA
TRBJ1-1 | 15 | TRBV19 | . | TRBD1 | CASSIIRARGPEAFF | TGTGCCAGTAGTATTATCCGGGCCAGGGGGCCTGAAGCTTTCTTT
TRBJ1-2 | 15 | TRBV28 | few | . | CATTGDRRKAYGYTF | TGTGCCACCACTGGAGACCGCCGAAAAGCCTATGGCTACACCTTC
TRBJ2-3 | 15 | TRBV27 | . | . | CASSLSAGSTDTQYF | TGTGCCAGCAGTTTATCCGCGGGCAGCACAGATACGCAGTATTTT
TRBJ2-3 | 14 | TRBV7-9 | . | . | CASSPSVGTDTQYF | TGTGCCAGCAGCCCTTCGGTGGGCACAGATACGCAGTATTTT
TRBJ1-2 | 14 | TRBV28 | . | TRBD1 | CASRTGVLNYGYTF | TGTGCCAGCAGAACAGGGGTCTTAAACTATGGCTACACCTTC
TRBJ2-2 | 14 | TRBV7-3 | . | TRBD2 | CASSVSGDTGELFF | TGTGCCAGCAGCGTTAGCGGGGACACCGGGGAGCTGTTTTTT
TRBJ2-7 | 15 | TRBV29-1 | . | . | CSVEWWHLEPYEQYF | TGCAGCGTTGAATGGTGGCACCTCGAACCCTACGAGCAGTACTTC
TRBJ1-4 | 12 | TRBV30 | . | . | CAWSGNGEKLFF | TGTGCCTGGAGTGGCAATGGCGAAAAACTGTTTTTT
TRBJ1-1 | 17 | TRBV27 | . | . | CASSFPMPDNGGTEAFF | TGTGCCAGCAGTTTCCCTATGCCCGATAACGGGGGCACTGAAGCTTTCTTT
TRBJ1-2 | 15 | TRBV13 | . | TRBD1 | CASSLGGQGARGYTF | TGTGCCAGCAGCTTAGGGGGGCAGGGGGCAAGAGGCTACACCTTC
TRBJ1-4 | 14 | TRBV5-1 | . | TRBD1 | CASSPGGAEEKLFF | TGCGCCAGCAGCCCAGGGGGCGCGGAGGAAAAACTGTTTTTT
TRBJ1-4 | 13 | TRBV6-1 | . | TRBD1 | CASRDRGREKLFF | TGTGCCAGCAGAGACAGGGGGCGGGAAAAACTGTTTTTT
TRBJ2-1 | 15 | TRBV27 | . | TRBD2 | CASSLSLAGYNEQFF | TGTGCCAGCAGTTTAAGTCTAGCGGGCTACAATGAGCAGTTCTTC
TRBJ1-1 | 16 | TRBV9 | . | . | CASSSPLGGLNTEAFF | TGTGCCAGCAGCTCGCCACTCGGAGGGCTGAACACTGAAGCTTTCTTT
TRBJ2-2 | 12 | TRBV30 | few | . | CAWTVNTGELFF | TGTGCCTGGACGGTGAACACCGGGGAGCTGTTTTTT
TRBJ2-5 | 15 | TRBV5-1 | . | TRBD1 | CASSWTGTGQETQYF | TGCGCCAGCAGCTGGACCGGGACAGGGCAAGAGACCCAGTACTTC
TRBJ2-7 | 13 | TRBV28 | . | . | CASSSGVPYEQYF | TGTGCCAGCAGTTCAGGGGTGCCCTACGAGCAGTACTTC
TRBJ1-4 | 15 | TRBV6-1 | once | TRBD1 | CASSLQGPTNEKLFF | TGTGCCAGCAGCCTACAGGGGCCAACTAATGAAAAACTGTTTTTT
TRBJ2-3 | 16 | TRBV9 | . | TRBD2 | CASSISSGGPTDTQYF | TGTGCCAGCAGCATAAGTAGCGGGGGGCCCACAGATACGCAGTATTTT
TRBJ2-1 | 14 | TRBV6-1 | few | . | CASLPGHPGNEQFF | TGTGCCAGCCTACCAGGACACCCGGGCAATGAGCAGTTCTTC
TRBJ1-2 | 13 | TRBV7-9 | . | TRBD1 | CASSSQGADGYTF | TGTGCCAGCAGTTCACAGGGGGCGGACGGCTACACCTTC
TRBJ2-7 | 12 | TRBV30 | . | TRBD1 | CAWGQGPYEQYF | TGTGCCTGGGGACAGGGCCCCTACGAGCAGTACTTC
TRBJ1-6 | 17 | TRBV5-8 | . | . | CASSIGEQGSYNSPLHF | TGTGCCAGCAGCATAGGAGAACAGGGTTCCTATAATTCACCCCTCCACTTT
TRBJ2-5 | 15 | TRBV5-4 | . | TRBD2 | CASSRSGGGQETQYF | TGTGCCAGCAGTCGGAGCGGGGGAGGGCAAGAGACCCAGTACTTC
TRBJ2-7 | 15 | TRBV4-1 | . | TRBD1 | CASSQGDRGVYEQYF | TGCGCCAGCAGCCAAGGGGACAGGGGGGTCTACGAGCAGTACTTC
TRBJ1-1 | 13 | TRBV30 | . | TRBD1 | CAWGGQGDTEAFF | TGTGCCTGGGGGGGACAGGGAGACACTGAAGCTTTCTTT
TRBJ1-2 | 14 | TRBV5-4 | . | TRBD1 | CASSSGQGNYGYTF | TGTGCCAGCAGCTCGGGACAGGGGAACTATGGCTACACCTTC
TRBJ2-5 | 15 | TRBV10-2 | . | TRBD2 | CASRERREGGETQYF | TGCGCCAGCAGAGAAAGGCGGGAGGGTGGAGAGACCCAGTACTTC
TRBJ2-7 | 14 | TRBV13 | . | TRBD2 | CASSRRLAAYEQYF | TGTGCCAGCAGCCGGAGACTAGCGGCTTACGAGCAGTACTTC
TRBJ2-1 | 15 | TRBV28 | . | TRBD2 | CASSSPLAGGNEQFF | TGTGCCAGCAGTTCTCCCCTAGCGGGAGGGAATGAGCAGTTCTTC
TRBJ2-7 | 14 | TRBV7-9 | . | . | CASSLYGSEYEQYF | TGTGCCAGCAGCTTATATGGGAGTGAGTACGAGCAGTACTTC
TRBJ1-2 | 16 | TRBV2 | . | . | CASPLGAETVTYGYTF | TGTGCCAGTCCATTAGGGGCGGAGACCGTAACCTATGGCTACACCTTC
TRBJ2-2 | 12 | TRBV7-9 | . | . | CASGAGTGELFF | TGTGCCAGCGGGGCGGGAACCGGGGAGCTGTTTTTT
TRBJ2-5 | 15 | TRBV6-6 | . | TRBD1 | CASSYTQTGTETQYF | TGTGCCAGCAGTTACACCCAGACAGGGACCGAGACCCAGTACTTC